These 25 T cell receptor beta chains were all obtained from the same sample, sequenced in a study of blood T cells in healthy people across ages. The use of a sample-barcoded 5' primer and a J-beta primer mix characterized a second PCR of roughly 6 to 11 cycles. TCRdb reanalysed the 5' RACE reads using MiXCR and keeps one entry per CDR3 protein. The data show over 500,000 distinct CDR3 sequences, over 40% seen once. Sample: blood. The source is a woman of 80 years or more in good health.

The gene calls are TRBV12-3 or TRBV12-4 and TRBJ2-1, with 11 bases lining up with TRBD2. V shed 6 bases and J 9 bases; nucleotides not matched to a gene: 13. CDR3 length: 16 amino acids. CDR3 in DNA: TGTGCCAGCAGCCATACTAGCGGGAGTTCCCTGAGTGAGCAGTTCTTC. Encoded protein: CASSHTSGSSLSEQFF.

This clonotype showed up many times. The CDR3 region is CSAPRPGQQSYEQYF. The DNA of the CDR3 is TGCAGTGCTCCTAGGCCGGGACAGCAATCCTACGAGCAGTACTTC. V usage is TRBV20-1 and J usage is TRBJ2-7, with TRBD1 matching 7 bases. The CDR3 loop spans 15 amino acids. Germline lookup yields CDR1 DFQATT and CDR2 SNEGSKA (reference sequence). J gave up 1 base and V 5 bases, and 11 bases lay outside the gene matches.

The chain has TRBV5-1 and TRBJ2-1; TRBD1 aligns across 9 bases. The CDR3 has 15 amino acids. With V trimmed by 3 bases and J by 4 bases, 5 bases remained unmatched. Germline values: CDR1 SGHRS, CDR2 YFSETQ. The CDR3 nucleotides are TGCGCCAGCAGCTGGGGGACAGGGATTTACAATGAGCAGTTCTTC. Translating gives CASSWGTGIYNEQFF.

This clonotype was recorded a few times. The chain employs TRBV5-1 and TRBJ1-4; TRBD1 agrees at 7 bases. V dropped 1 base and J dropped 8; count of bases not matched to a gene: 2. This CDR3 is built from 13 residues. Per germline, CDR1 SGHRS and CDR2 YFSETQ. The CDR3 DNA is TGCGCCAGCAGCTTGACAGGGGAAGAAAAACTGTTTTTT. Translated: CASSLTGEEKLFF.

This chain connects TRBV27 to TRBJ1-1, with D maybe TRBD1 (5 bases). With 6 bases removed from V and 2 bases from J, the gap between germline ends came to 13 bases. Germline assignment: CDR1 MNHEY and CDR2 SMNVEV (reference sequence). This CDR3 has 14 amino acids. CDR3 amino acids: CASRGTTDNTEAFF. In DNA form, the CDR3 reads TGTGCCAGCAGGGGCACGACAGATAACACTGAAGCTTTCTTT.

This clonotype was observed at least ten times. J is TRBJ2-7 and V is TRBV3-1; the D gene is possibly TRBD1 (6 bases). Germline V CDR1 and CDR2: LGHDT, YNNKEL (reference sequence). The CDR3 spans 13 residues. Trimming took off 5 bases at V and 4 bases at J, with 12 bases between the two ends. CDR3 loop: CASSFRTAYEQYF. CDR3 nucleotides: TGTGCCAGCAGCTTCCGGACAGCGTACGAGCAGTACTTC.

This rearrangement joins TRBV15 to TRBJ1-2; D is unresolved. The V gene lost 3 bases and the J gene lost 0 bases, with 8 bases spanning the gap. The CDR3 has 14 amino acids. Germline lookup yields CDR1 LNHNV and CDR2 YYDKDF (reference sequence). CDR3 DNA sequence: TGTGCCACCAGCAGCCTAGACACTAACTATGGCTACACCTTC. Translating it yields CATSSLDTNYGYTF.

As DNA, the CDR3 is TGTGCCAGCAGTGGGTGGAGGGACCAGCCCCAGCATTTT. This gives the protein CASSGWRDQPQHF. J is TRBJ1-5 and V is TRBV12-3 or TRBV12-4; tentative D call: TRBD1 (5 bases). The CDR3 covers 13 residues. With 5 bases removed from V and 7 bases from J, the gap between germline ends came to 12 bases.

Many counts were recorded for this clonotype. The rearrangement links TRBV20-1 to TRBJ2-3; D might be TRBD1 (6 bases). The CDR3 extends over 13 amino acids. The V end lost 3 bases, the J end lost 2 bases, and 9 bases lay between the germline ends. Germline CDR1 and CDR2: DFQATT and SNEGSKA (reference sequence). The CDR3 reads CSARDRYTDTQYF. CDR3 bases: TGCAGTGCTAGGGACAGATACACAGATACGCAGTATTTT.

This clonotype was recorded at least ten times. The CDR3 region is CASSPTDRGETQYF. CDR3 sequence (DNA): TGTGCCAGCAGCCCAACTGACAGGGGCGAGACCCAGTACTTC. The genes are TRBV4-2 and TRBJ2-5; 8 bases agree with TRBD1. Trimming at V came to 4 bases and at J to 5 bases, leaving 6 bases not matched to a gene. This CDR3 has 14 amino acids. Germline V lookup: CDR1 LGHNA, CDR2 YNFKEQ.

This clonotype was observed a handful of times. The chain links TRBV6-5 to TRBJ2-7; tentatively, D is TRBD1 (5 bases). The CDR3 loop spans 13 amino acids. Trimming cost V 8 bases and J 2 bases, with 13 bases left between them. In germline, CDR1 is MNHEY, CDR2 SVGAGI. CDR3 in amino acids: CASSPDITYEQYF. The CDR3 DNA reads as TGTGCCAGCTCCCCGGACATTACCTACGAGCAGTACTTC.

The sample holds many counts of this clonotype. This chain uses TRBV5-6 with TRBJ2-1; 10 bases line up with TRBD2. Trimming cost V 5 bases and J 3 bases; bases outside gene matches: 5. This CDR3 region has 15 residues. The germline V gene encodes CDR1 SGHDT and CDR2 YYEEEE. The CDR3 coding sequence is TGTGCCAGCAGTACGGGACTAGCGAGCTACAATGAGCAGTTCTTC. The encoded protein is CASSTGLASYNEQFF. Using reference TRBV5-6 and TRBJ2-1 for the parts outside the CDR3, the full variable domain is DAGVTQSPTHLIKTRGQQVTLRCSPKSGHDTVSWYQQALGQGPQFIFQYYEEEERQRGNFPDRFSGHQFPNYSSELNVNALLLGDSALYLCASSTGLASYNEQFFGPGTRLTVL.

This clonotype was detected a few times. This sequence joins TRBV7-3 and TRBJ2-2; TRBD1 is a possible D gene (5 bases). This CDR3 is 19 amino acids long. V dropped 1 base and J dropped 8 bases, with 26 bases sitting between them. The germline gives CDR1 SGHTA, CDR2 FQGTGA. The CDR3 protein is CASSLNVPDTLGYTGELFF. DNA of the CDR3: TGTGCCAGCAGCTTAAATGTTCCGGACACTCTGGGTTATACTGGGGAGCTGTTTTTT.

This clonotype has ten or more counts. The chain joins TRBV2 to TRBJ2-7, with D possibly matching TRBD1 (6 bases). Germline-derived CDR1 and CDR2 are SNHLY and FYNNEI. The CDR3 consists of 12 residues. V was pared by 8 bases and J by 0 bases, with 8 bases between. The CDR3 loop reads CASGQNSYEQYF. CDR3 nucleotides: TGTGCCAGCGGACAGAACTCCTACGAGCAGTACTTC.

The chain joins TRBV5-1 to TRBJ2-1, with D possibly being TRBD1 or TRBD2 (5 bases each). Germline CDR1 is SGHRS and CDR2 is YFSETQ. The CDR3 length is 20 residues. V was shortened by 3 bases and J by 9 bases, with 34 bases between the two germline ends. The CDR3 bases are TGCGCCAGCAGCTCGCCGGGACCTTACCGCGGGCACCCGGATGTGGGTGAGCAGTTCTTC. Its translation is CASSSPGPYRGHPDVGEQFF. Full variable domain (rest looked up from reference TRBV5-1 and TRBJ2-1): KAGVTQTPRYLIKTRGQQVTLSCSPISGHRSVSWYQQTPGQGLQFLFEYFSETQRNKGNFPGRFSGRQFSNSRSEMNVSTLELGDSALYLCASSSPGPYRGHPDVGEQFFGPGTRLTVL.

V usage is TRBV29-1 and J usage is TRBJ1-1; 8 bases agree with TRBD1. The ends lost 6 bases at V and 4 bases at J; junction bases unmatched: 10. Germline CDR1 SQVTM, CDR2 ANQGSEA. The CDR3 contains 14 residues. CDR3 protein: CSVGGRTGSTEAFF. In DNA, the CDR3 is TGCAGCGTGGGGGGGAGGACAGGGTCCACTGAAGCTTTCTTT.

Written as DNA, the CDR3 is TGTGCCAGCCACGAGGGTAGCTCCTACGAGCAGTACTTC. Translating it yields CASHEGSSYEQYF. The rearrangement uses TRBV2 and TRBJ2-7; D might be TRBD2 (5 bases). The V end lost 8 bases, the J end lost 0 bases, and 11 bases lay between the germline ends. CDR3 length equals 13 residues. Per germline, CDR1 SNHLY and CDR2 FYNNEI.

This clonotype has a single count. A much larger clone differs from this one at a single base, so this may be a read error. CDR3 sequence: CASSQVTGTGYGYTF. CDR3 DNA: TGTGCCAGCAGTCAGGTCACCGGGACAGGATATGGCTACACCTTC. The chain uses TRBV28 and TRBJ1-2; 8 bases align to TRBD1. Unmatched junction bases numbered 10, after V lost 5 bases and J lost 5 bases. The CDR3 length is 15 residues. CDR1 MDHEN and CDR2 SYDVKM come from the germline V gene.

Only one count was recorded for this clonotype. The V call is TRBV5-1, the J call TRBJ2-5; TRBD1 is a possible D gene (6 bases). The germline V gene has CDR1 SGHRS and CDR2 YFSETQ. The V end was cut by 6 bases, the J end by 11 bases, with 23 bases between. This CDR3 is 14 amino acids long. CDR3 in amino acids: CASNQDSSYNEQYF. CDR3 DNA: TGCGCCAGCAACCAGGACAGCTCCTACAATGAGCAGTACTTC.

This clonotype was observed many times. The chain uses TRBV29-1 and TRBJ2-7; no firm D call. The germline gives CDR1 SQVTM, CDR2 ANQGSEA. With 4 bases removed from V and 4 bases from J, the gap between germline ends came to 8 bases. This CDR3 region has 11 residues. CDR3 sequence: CSVVVTYEQYF. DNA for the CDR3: TGCAGCGTTGTGGTGACTTACGAGCAGTACTTC.

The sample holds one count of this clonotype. The CDR3 DNA is TGTGCCAGCAGCCGGATGACAGGGGGGACTGAAGCTTTCTTT. Residues: CASSRMTGGTEAFF. The gene calls are TRBV3-1 and TRBJ1-1, with 9 nucleotides matching TRBD1. The CDR3 consists of 14 residues. Per the germline V gene, CDR1 is LGHDT and CDR2 is YNNKEL (reference sequence). V was pared by 4 bases and J by 5 bases, with 5 bases of the junction left unmatched.

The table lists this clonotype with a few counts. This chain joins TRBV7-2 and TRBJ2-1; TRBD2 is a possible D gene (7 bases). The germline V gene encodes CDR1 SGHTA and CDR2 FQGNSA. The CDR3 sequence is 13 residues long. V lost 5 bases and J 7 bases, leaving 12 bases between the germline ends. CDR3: CASSVEGGNEQFF. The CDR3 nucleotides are TGTGCCAGCAGCGTAGAGGGGGGGAATGAGCAGTTCTTC.

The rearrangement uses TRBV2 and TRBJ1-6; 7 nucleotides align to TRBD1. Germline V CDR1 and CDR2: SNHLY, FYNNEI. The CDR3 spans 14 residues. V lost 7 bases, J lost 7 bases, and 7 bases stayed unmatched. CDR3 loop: CASNPIQGNSPLHF. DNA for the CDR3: TGTGCCAGCAACCCCATACAGGGGAATTCACCCCTCCACTTT.

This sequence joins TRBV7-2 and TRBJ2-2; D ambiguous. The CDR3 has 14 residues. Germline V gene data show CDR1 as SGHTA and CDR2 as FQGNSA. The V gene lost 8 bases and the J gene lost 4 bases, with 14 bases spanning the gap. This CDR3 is CASLSYWGTGELFF. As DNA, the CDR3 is TGTGCCAGCCTGTCATACTGGGGCACCGGGGAGCTGTTTTTT.

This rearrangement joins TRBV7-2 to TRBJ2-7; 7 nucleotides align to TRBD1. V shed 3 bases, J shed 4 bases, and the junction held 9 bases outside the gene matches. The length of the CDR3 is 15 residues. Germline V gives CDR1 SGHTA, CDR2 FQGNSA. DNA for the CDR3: TGTGCCAGCAGCTTTTTAGGGACAGCACCATACGAGCAGTACTTC. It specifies CASSFLGTAPYEQYF.